This T cell receptor beta chain derives from a study of T-cell memory formation after mild COVID-19. It was 5'RACE with constant-segment primers that produced the TCR alpha and TCR beta cDNA libraries, which carried sample barcodes and UMIs. TCRdb reprocessed the 5' RACE reads via MiXCR and lists one record per CDR3 protein. The sample includes fewer than 150,000 distinct CDR3 sequences, 11% to 15% seen only once; the top ten take around 30%. Study results and limitations: Cross-reactive memory seemingly joined, as some responding clones were found in pre-infection memory.

Germline V gene data show CDR1 as SGHTA and CDR2 as FQGTGA. Trimming at V came to 4 bases and at J to 15 bases, leaving 9 bases not matched to a gene. The CDR3 has 12 amino acids. Regarding this clonotype: The target antigen is unknown.

The TCR originated in an adult woman who had mild COVID-19 (a few samples of this study predate the infection). Cell type and time point are not known. V gene TRBV7-3 combines with J gene TRBJ2-1; 7 nucleotides align to TRBD2. Material for sequencing was PBMCs or a T cell subset sorted from them (not recorded which). This chain's CDR3 is CASSSSSGLLFF. The CDR3 DNA reads as TGTGCCAGCAGCTCCTCCTCGGGACTATTGTTCTTC.